The rows below give T cell receptor beta chains drawn from one sample of a study of CD8 T cells in ankylosing spondylitis. TCRdb reprocessed the 5' RACE reads via MiXCR and lists one record per CDR3 protein. The sample gives 84,000 or so distinct CDR3 sequences, around 30% of which show up once; 55% to 75% is in the top ten. Sequencing used blood, either unsorted or a sorted T cell fraction (not recorded which). Receptors originate from a male donor with ankylosing spondylitis or in good health (not recorded which). Both conserved end residues are part of each CDR3. Fields, in order: D gene, J gene, V gene, CDR3 length, clone size, CDR3 protein, CDR3 DNA. D genes are given only for firm matches. Some rows mark clone size as missing; the rest say once, few, many or name a class of expanded clone.

>NA|TRBJ2-1|TRBV12-3/TRBV12-4|13|NA
CASSARRPDEQFF
TGTGCCAGCAGCGCCCGTAGGCCGGATGAGCAGTTCTTC
>NA|TRBJ2-5|TRBV4-2|19|few
CASSQDGTTAGLVEETQYF
TGTGCCAGCAGCCAAGATGGGACGACAGCAGGTCTGGTAGAAGAGACCCAGTACTTC
>TRBD1|TRBJ2-3|TRBV7-2|15|few
CASSPRDRVTDTQYF
TGTGCCAGCAGCCCCCGGGACAGGGTTACAGATACGCAGTATTTT
>NA|TRBJ1-4|TRBV5-1|14|NA
CASSFGGSNEKLFF
TGCGCCAGCAGCTTCGGGGGCTCAAATGAAAAACTGTTTTTT
>TRBD1|TRBJ1-1|TRBV12-3/TRBV12-4|14|NA
CASRTDRGYTEAFF
TGTGCCAGCAGAACTGACAGGGGGTACACTGAAGCTTTCTTT
>NA|TRBJ2-4|TRBV5-1|14|NA
CASSLDGGQSIQYF
TGCGCCAGCAGCTTGGACGGCGGGCAAAGCATTCAGTACTTC
>NA|TRBJ1-2|TRBV12-3/TRBV12-4|14|few
CASSFGDVGYGYTF
TGTGCCAGCAGTTTTGGGGACGTCGGGTATGGCTACACCTTC
>NA|TRBJ1-2|TRBV7-8|16|NA
CASSFRGARNVYGYTF
TGTGCCAGCAGCTTTCGGGGGGCGCGAAATGTCTATGGCTACACCTTC
>NA|TRBJ2-2|TRBV5-1|16|few
CASSLIASGNTGELFF
TGCGCCAGCAGCTTGATCGCGAGCGGGAACACCGGGGAGCTGTTTTTT
>NA|TRBJ1-1|TRBV5-1|13|NA
CASSPTENTEAFF
TGCGCCAGCAGCCCGACAGAGAACACTGAAGCTTTCTTT
>TRBD1|TRBJ2-7|TRBV5-6|16|NA
CASSEFAQGWTYEQYF
TGTGCCAGCAGCGAATTCGCACAGGGGTGGACCTACGAGCAGTACTTC
>NA|TRBJ2-1|TRBV7-3|13|NA
CASSLTSNGEQFF
TGTGCCAGCAGCTTAACTAGTAACGGTGAGCAGTTCTTC
>TRBD2|TRBJ2-3|TRBV20-1|13|many
CSALGLAADTQYF
TGCAGTGCTTTAGGACTAGCTGCGGATACGCAGTATTTT
>TRBD1|TRBJ2-3|TRBV6-1|18|NA
CASIEIGGQGANTDTQYF
TGTGCCAGCATTGAAATAGGAGGACAGGGCGCCAACACAGATACGCAGTATTTT
>NA|TRBJ2-3|TRBV20-1|14|few
CSARDLASTDTQYF
TGCAGTGCTAGAGACTTAGCCTCCACAGATACGCAGTATTTT
>NA|TRBJ2-1|TRBV21-1|19|few
CASSKVSRTSGRVSDEQFF
TGTGCCAGCAGCAAAGTTTCCAGGACTAGCGGAAGGGTTAGCGATGAGCAGTTCTTC
>TRBD2|TRBJ2-1|TRBV10-3|16|few
CAIRTFSGGVLDEQFF
TGTGCCATCAGGACTTTTTCGGGAGGAGTGTTGGATGAGCAGTTCTTC
>NA|TRBJ2-3|TRBV10-3|13|many
CAISEGALDTQYF
TGTGCCATCAGTGAGGGGGCCTTGGATACGCAGTATTTT
>NA|TRBJ2-5|TRBV3-1|14|NA
CASSHPLGRETQYF
TGTGCCAGCAGCCATCCTCTAGGGCGGGAGACCCAGTACTTC
>NA|TRBJ2-7|TRBV6-1|14|few
CASSVASYSYEQYF
TGTGCCAGCAGCGTGGCATCTTACTCCTACGAGCAGTACTTC
>TRBD2|TRBJ2-2|TRBV20-1|17|few
CSAQSGTSGLNTGELFF
TGCAGTGCTCAATCAGGGACTAGCGGCCTGAACACCGGGGAGCTGTTTTTT
>NA|TRBJ2-3|TRBV12-3/TRBV12-4|14|NA
CASSYVQGTDTQYF
TGTGCCAGCAGTTATGTCCAGGGCACAGATACGCAGTATTTT
>TRBD2|TRBJ2-7|TRBV5-1|13|many
CASRAGTSEEQYF
TGCGCCAGCAGAGCCGGGACTAGCGAAGAGCAGTACTTC
>TRBD2|TRBJ2-3|TRBV5-1|16|few
CASSLGTSAGTDTQYF
TGCGCCAGCAGCTTGGGGACTAGCGCCGGCACAGATACGCAGTATTTT
>NA|TRBJ2-7|TRBV5-1|13|few
CASSRDNSYEQYF
TGCGCCAGCAGTAGGGACAACTCCTACGAGCAGTACTTC
>NA|TRBJ2-1|TRBV5-4|15|many
CASSLTLLSYNEQFF
TGTGCCAGCAGCTTGACACTTCTCAGCTACAATGAGCAGTTCTTC
>TRBD2|TRBJ2-3|TRBV13|15|NA
CASSLERGRADTQYF
TGTGCCAGCAGCCTCGAGCGGGGGAGAGCAGATACGCAGTATTTT
>NA|TRBJ2-1|TRBV18|14|NA
CASSLGLREYEQFF
TGTGCCAGCTCACTGGGACTTCGGGAATACGAGCAGTTCTTC
>NA|TRBJ2-1|TRBV4-1|16|NA
CASSQVGVWTHNEQFF
TGCGCCAGCAGCCAAGTGGGGGTTTGGACACACAATGAGCAGTTCTTC
>NA|TRBJ1-2|TRBV20-1|11|NA
CSAGGSGGYTF
TGCAGTGCAGGGGGGAGTGGTGGCTACACCTTC
>TRBD2|TRBJ2-7|TRBV9|14|few
CASSVRAGYYEQYF
TGTGCCAGCAGCGTTAGAGCGGGATACTACGAGCAGTACTTC
>NA|TRBJ2-1|TRBV18|15|NA
CASSPGRSSYNEQFF
TGTGCCAGCTCACCCGGACGAAGCTCCTACAATGAGCAGTTCTTC
>NA|TRBJ2-1|TRBV5-1|16|NA
CASSFSHYNTYNEQFF
TGCGCCAGCAGCTTTTCCCACTACAATACCTACAATGAGCAGTTCTTC
>TRBD1|TRBJ1-2|TRBV7-8|17|NA
CASSLAVATGGAYGYTF
TGTGCCAGCAGCTTAGCGGTGGCCACAGGGGGCGCCTATGGCTACACCTTC
>NA|TRBJ2-2|TRBV20-1|13|few
CSAPQGNTGELFF
TGCAGTGCTCCCCAGGGAAACACCGGGGAGCTGTTTTTT
>NA|TRBJ2-1|TRBV25-1|16|NA
CASSENGVNSYNEQFF
TGTGCCAGCAGTGAAAACGGGGTCAACTCCTACAATGAGCAGTTCTTC
>NA|TRBJ2-1|TRBV12-3/TRBV12-4|14|few
CASSFLRTRHEQFF
TGTGCCAGCAGTTTTCTCCGAACTAGGCATGAGCAGTTCTTC
>NA|TRBJ2-2|TRBV5-1|15|few
CASSLVSGDTGELFF
TGCGCCAGCAGCTTGGTTAGCGGCGACACCGGGGAGCTGTTTTTT
>NA|TRBJ2-3|TRBV20-1|15|NA
CSARAPLRTTDTQYF
TGCAGTGCTAGAGCCCCACTCAGAACCACAGATACGCAGTATTTT
>NA|TRBJ1-1|TRBV29-1|13|NA
CSVGWGRGTEAFF
TGCAGCGTGGGATGGGGGCGCGGGACTGAAGCTTTCTTT
>NA|TRBJ2-6|TRBV15|14|few
CATSRDPGANVLTF
TGTGCCACCAGCAGAGATCCTGGGGCCAACGTCCTGACTTTC
>TRBD2|TRBJ2-1|TRBV28|14|many
CASRRLAGGNEQFF
TGTGCCAGCAGAAGACTAGCGGGGGGCAATGAGCAGTTCTTC
>NA|TRBJ1-1|TRBV19|15|few
CASSISRPAAPEAFF
TGTGCCAGTAGTATAAGCCGCCCCGCGGCACCTGAAGCTTTCTTT
>NA|TRBJ2-1|TRBV28|12|NA
CASRRTFNEQFF
TGTGCCAGCAGACGAACCTTCAATGAGCAGTTCTTC
>TRBD1|TRBJ1-1|TRBV5-1|13|NA
CASSFTGATEAFF
TGCGCCAGCAGTTTCACAGGGGCGACTGAAGCTTTCTTT
>TRBD1|TRBJ2-1|TRBV20-1|16|NA
CSASQPGQGTYNEQFF
TGCAGTGCTAGCCAACCGGGACAGGGGACTTACAATGAGCAGTTCTTC
>NA|TRBJ1-1|TRBV10-3|15|NA
CAISELAREDTEAFF
TGTGCCATCAGTGAGCTGGCCCGGGAGGACACTGAAGCTTTCTTT
>TRBD1|TRBJ2-2|TRBV7-9|16|once
CASRIDRGPNTGELFF
TGTGCCAGCAGAATAGACAGGGGGCCAAACACCGGGGAGCTGTTTTTT
>NA|TRBJ2-5|TRBV5-1|14|NA
CASSSGQSRETQYF
TGCGCCAGCAGCTCGGGACAAAGTAGGGAGACCCAGTACTTC
>NA|TRBJ2-3|TRBV7-9|13|NA
CASDEGVSDTQYF
TGTGCCAGCGATGAGGGAGTATCGGATACGCAGTATTTT
>NA|TRBJ2-1|TRBV6-5|13|NA
CASSYTQYNEQFF
TGTGCCAGCAGTTACACTCAGTACAATGAGCAGTTCTTC